The T cell receptor (beta chain) under discussion was sequenced for a study of blood T cell repertoires in COVID-19. The germline V gene has CDR1 SGHRS and CDR2 YFSETQ. V dropped 3 bases and J dropped 5 bases, with 14 bases sitting between them. The CDR3 sequence is 15 residues long. Some clones are missing from TCRdb's copy, which holds only in-frame ones; the method was immunoSEQ multiplex PCR. The sample records about 30,000 clones, approximately 92% being singletons. The chain carries TRBV5-1 and TRBJ1-4; D is perhaps TRBD1 (6 bases). Sequenced sample: peripheral blood. This clonotype was obtained from a man at least 80 years old with acute or convalescent COVID-19. The DNA of the CDR3 is TGCGCCAGCAGCTCCGCCGGGACATCGAATGAAAAACTGTTTTTT. It codes for CASSSAGTSNEKLFF.